Each of the 25 T cell receptor beta chains below was sequenced from the same sample in a study of T-cell memory formation after mild COVID-19 (dated by TCRdb to about 2021). The method behind the library was 5' RACE. Sequencing used an Illumina NovaSeq 6000. TCRdb ran its own pipeline on the public reads, namely fastp trimming at Q25 and MiXCR clone calling, and kept in-frame beta chains. Rows with a matching CDR3 protein are joined into one entry that keeps the most common DNA and genes. Present in this sample are fewer than 250,000 distinct CDR3 sequences, about 16% of which were seen just once. Under 2.5% of the sample lies in the top ten. The specimen was PBMCs or a T cell subset sorted from them (not recorded which). The origin of the receptors is an adult woman who had mild COVID-19 (a few samples of this study predate the infection). The sample titles of this study are shuffled in the database, so cell type and time point are left out; the donor was told from shared clones.

This clonotype was detected ten times or more. This rearrangement joins TRBV7-2 to TRBJ2-7; 8 bases align to TRBD1. J lost 3 bases, V lost 8 bases, and 6 bases had no gene match. CDR3 length: 13 residues. Per the germline V gene, CDR1 is SGHTA and CDR2 is FQGNSA. This CDR3 reads CASGSDRGYEQYF. The CDR3 region has the DNA TGTGCCAGCGGCTCAGACAGGGGCTACGAGCAGTACTTC.

A few counts support this clonotype. V usage is TRBV6-2 or TRBV6-3 and J usage is TRBJ1-2, with a tentative D call TRBD1 (5 bases). Per germline, CDR1 MNHEY and CDR2 SVGEGT. This CDR3 is 15 amino acids long. V dropped 2 bases and J dropped 2 bases, with 12 bases sitting between them. Written as DNA, the CDR3 is TGTGCCAGCAGTTACGAGGGCCGGACAAACTATGGCTACACCTTC. Translated, it gives CASSYEGRTNYGYTF.

This clonotype was counted ten times or more. This chain links TRBV12-3 or TRBV12-4 with TRBJ2-2, with D possibly matching TRBD2 (5 bases). The length of the CDR3 is 14 residues. Trimming removed 5 bases from V and 6 bases from J, with 13 bases in between. The CDR3 DNA follows: TGTGCCAGCAGTCCTGGCCCTAGCTCCGGGGAGCTGTTTTTT. The encoded protein is CASSPGPSSGELFF.

The chain is built from TRBV4-1 and TRBJ1-5, with 9 nucleotides matching TRBD1. This CDR3 has 18 residues. Germline V lookup: CDR1 MGHRA, CDR2 YSYEKL. With 4 bases clipped from V and 5 bases from J, the junction kept 15 bases outside the gene matches. The CDR3 DNA follows: TGCGCCAGCAGCCCACTAAGTCCCGGGACAGGGATCGATCAGCCCCAGCATTTT. Amino acids: CASSPLSPGTGIDQPQHF.

The chain is built from TRBV12-3 or TRBV12-4 and TRBJ1-2, with a tentative D call TRBD1 (5 bases). V lost 0 bases and J 6 bases, leaving 14 bases between the germline ends. The CDR3 covers 15 residues. CDR3 in amino acids: CASSLALGTMHGYTF. Written as DNA, the CDR3 is TGTGCCAGCAGTTTAGCGCTCGGGACGATGCATGGCTACACCTTC.

The genes are TRBV6-6 and TRBJ2-7; tentatively, D is TRBD1 or TRBD2 (5 bases each). Germline V gene lookup returns CDR1 MNHNY and CDR2 SVGAGI (reference sequence). This CDR3 comprises 16 residues. V shed 5 bases and J shed 1 base, with 18 bases lying between them. The CDR3, as DNA: TGTGCCAGCAGTGGACTTGGGACGGCCGGGTCCTACGAGCAGTACTTC. Translating it yields CASSGLGTAGSYEQYF.

A remark on this clonotype: The junction does not match germline at one end; this may be a read error. V gene TRBV2 combines with J gene TRBJ1-2; D perhaps matches TRBD1 (5 bases). CDR1 is SNHLY and CDR2 is FYNNEI in the germline V gene. The CDR3 is 8 residues long. Here the CDR3 reads CASTREHF. CDR3 in DNA: TGTGCCAGCACCAGGGAGCACTTC.

The V call is TRBV19, the J call TRBJ1-5, with a possible D match to TRBD1 (5 bases). CDR1 LNHDA and CDR2 SQIVND come from the germline V gene (reference sequence). V was clipped by 8 bases and J by 10 bases, with 24 bases between them. This CDR3 is built from 15 residues. CDR3 DNA: TGTGCCAGTGGCTTTGGGACGGAGCGTTTCTCCCCCCAGCATTTT. Residues: CASGFGTERFSPQHF.

CDR3 DNA sequence: TGTGCCACCAGCAGAACCCAGGGTCACAGCGGTTCACCCCTCCACTTT. Its protein product is CATSRTQGHSGSPLHF. The chain couples TRBV15 to TRBJ1-6; TRBD1 might be the D (5 bases). The CDR3 loop spans 16 amino acids. V was cut by 2 bases and J by 9 bases, with 17 bases left in between. In germline, CDR1 is LNHNV, CDR2 YYDKDF (reference sequence). Full variable domain (outside the CDR3, taken from reference TRBV15 and TRBJ1-6): DAMVIQNPRYQVTQFGKPVTLSCSQTLNHNVMYWYQQKSSQAPKLLFHYYDKDFNNEADTPDNFQSRRPNTSFCFLDIRSPGLGDTAMYLCATSRTQGHSGSPLHFGNGTRLTVT.

This chain joins TRBV12-3 or TRBV12-4 and TRBJ2-7, with TRBD1 identical over 9 bases. The CDR3 totals 13 residues. J was trimmed by 2 bases and V by 7 bases; bases with no gene match: 3. The CDR3 DNA sequence: TGTGCCAGCACCCGGGACAGGGCCTACGAGCAGTACTTC. Encoded protein: CASTRDRAYEQYF.

V gene TRBV12-3 or TRBV12-4 combines with J gene TRBJ1-1, with D unclear. There are 15 residues in the CDR3. Between the trimmed V and J ends, which lost 5 bases and 6 bases, there was a span of 19 bases. CDR3 DNA: TGTGCCAGCAGTCAGAGGCCACCGGAGGGCTCTGAAGCTTTCTTT. Its protein is CASSQRPPEGSEAFF.

This clonotype was seen at least ten times. This chain uses TRBV6-5 with TRBJ2-3; 9 nucleotides align to TRBD1. Germline values: CDR1 MNHEY, CDR2 SVGAGI. The CDR3 spans 15 residues. The V gene end was trimmed by 6 bases and the J gene end by 6 bases; junction bases not matched to a gene: 10. In DNA form, the CDR3 reads TGTGCCAGCAGGTCGGACAGGGGCTATTTCGATACGCAGTATTTT. It is translated as CASRSDRGYFDTQYF.

The rearrangement links TRBV7-2 to TRBJ2-3; weak D call: TRBD1 (6 bases). Germline CDR1 reads SGHTA; CDR2 reads FQGNSA. Trimming pared 0 bases from V and 8 bases from J, leaving 12 bases between. The CDR3 runs 14 residues. The CDR3 here is CASSLAGASVTQYF. The DNA of the CDR3 is TGTGCCAGCAGCTTAGCGGGGGCGTCTGTTACGCAGTATTTT.

This chain joins TRBV15 and TRBJ1-1; no clear D gene. V shed 0 bases and J shed 9 bases, with 17 bases lying between them. The CDR3 is made up of 15 amino acids. Germline V gene data show CDR1 as LNHNV and CDR2 as YYDKDF (reference sequence). As DNA, the CDR3 is TGTGCCACCAGCAGAGATCTGCAGAAATCCTTGCAAGCTTTCTTT. Amino acids: CATSRDLQKSLQAFF.

The V gene is TRBV6-2 or TRBV6-3, the J gene TRBJ2-6, with 8 bases that match TRBD2. The CDR3 consists of 17 residues. V shed 4 bases and J 0 bases; nucleotides not matched to a gene: 5. Per the germline V gene, CDR1 is MNHEY and CDR2 is SVGEGT. CDR3 protein: CASSFLAGASGANVLTF. The CDR3 coding sequence is TGTGCCAGCAGTTTTCTAGCGGGTGCCTCTGGGGCCAACGTCCTGACTTTC.

A few counts support this clonotype. The V and J genes are TRBV6-4 and TRBJ1-2, with 8 positions matching TRBD1. The germline gives CDR1 MRHNA, CDR2 SNTAGT. The CDR3 totals 13 residues. Losses at the gene ends were 6 bases for V and 6 bases for J; bases not matched to a gene: 6. Here the CDR3 reads CASRAGGDHGYTF. CDR3 sequence (DNA): TGTGCCAGCAGGGCAGGGGGCGACCATGGCTACACCTTC.

DNA for the CDR3: TGTGCCTGGAGTGTACTTGGGCTAGCGGGAGGCCGCACAGATACGCAGTATTTT. Encoded protein: CAWSVLGLAGGRTDTQYF. The chain uses TRBV30 and TRBJ2-3; 11 bases map to TRBD2. Germline lookup yields CDR1 GTSNPN and CDR2 SVGIG (reference sequence). With V trimmed by 0 bases and J by 1 base, 9 bases remained unmatched. The CDR3 has 18 amino acids. The whole variable domain, filled in from reference TRBV30 and TRBJ2-3, reads SQTIHQWPATLVQPVGSPLSLECTVEGTSNPNLYWYRQAAGRGLQLLFYSVGIGQISSEVPQNLSASRPQDRQFILSSKKLLLSDSGFYLCAWSVLGLAGGRTDTQYFGPGTRLTVL.

This clonotype was picked up many times. The rearrangement joins TRBV6-2 or TRBV6-3 to TRBJ1-3; weak D call: TRBD1 (5 bases). Germline assignment: CDR1 MNHEY and CDR2 SVGEGT. The germline V and J ends were trimmed by 7 bases and 0 bases, with 19 bases remaining between them. This CDR3 is built from 17 residues. The CDR3 sequence is CASNQRDRIFSGNTIYF. The CDR3 DNA follows: TGTGCCAGCAACCAACGGGACCGAATCTTCTCTGGAAACACCATATATTTT.

This clonotype occurred once. The genes are TRBV20-1 and TRBJ2-3, with 8 bases aligning to TRBD1. CDR1 DFQATT and CDR2 SNEGSKA come from the germline V gene (reference sequence). This CDR3 region has 14 residues. Losses at the gene ends were 3 bases for V and 6 bases for J; bases not matched to a gene: 8. The CDR3: CSASNSDREDTQYF. CDR3 DNA: TGCAGTGCTAGCAACTCGGACAGGGAGGATACGCAGTATTTT.

In this sample, this clonotype turned up a few times. V usage is TRBV20-1 and J usage is TRBJ2-7, with D perhaps being TRBD1 or TRBD2 (5 bases each). The CDR3 loop spans 16 amino acids. With 3 bases removed from V and 9 bases from J, the gap between germline ends came to 27 bases. Germline lookup yields CDR1 DFQATT and CDR2 SNEGSKA (reference sequence). The CDR3 nucleotides are TGCAGTGCTAGGACGCACGGGACCGCCAGCCAAAGGGGGCAGTACTTC. Protein sequence: CSARTHGTASQRGQYF.

The V gene is TRBV5-1, the J gene TRBJ2-7; a possible D gene is TRBD1 (6 bases). Germline CDR1 is SGHRS and CDR2 is YFSETQ. The length of the CDR3 is 15 residues. Trimming cost V 0 bases and J 0 bases, with 10 bases left between them. CDR3 nucleotides: TGCGCCAGCAGCTTGGGGACAGTAAACTCCTACGAGCAGTACTTC. It encodes CASSLGTVNSYEQYF.

This chain links TRBV27 with TRBJ1-5, with D perhaps TRBD1 (5 bases). Germline V gene lookup returns CDR1 MNHEY and CDR2 SMNVEV (reference sequence). V was trimmed by 7 bases and J by 2 bases, leaving 15 bases between them. CDR3 length: 15 amino acids. This CDR3 reads CASKPGPLGNQPQHF. CDR3 sequence (DNA): TGTGCCAGCAAGCCAGGGCCCCTCGGCAATCAGCCCCAGCATTTT.

In this sample, this clonotype turned up a few times. Compared with germline, one end of the junction differs, possibly owing to a read error. J is TRBJ2-5 and V is TRBV4-1; 7 bases map to TRBD1. Germline lookup yields CDR1 MGHRA and CDR2 YSYEKL. The CDR3 sequence is 13 residues long. CDR3 protein: CASSHLVEGAVFF. The CDR3 region has the DNA TGCGCCAGCAGCCACCTAGTCGAGGGGGCGGTATTCTTC.

The V call is TRBV6-5, the J call TRBJ2-7; D tentatively reads TRBD1 or TRBD2 (5 bases each). In germline, CDR1 is MNHEY, CDR2 SVGAGI. The ends were cut back, 11 bases at V and 4 bases at J, with 15 bases in the middle. The CDR3 totals 12 residues. The CDR3 DNA reads as TGTGCCGCTGGGGGTGGACCGTACGAGCAGTACTTC. This encodes CAAGGGPYEQYF.

This sequence joins TRBV29-1 and TRBJ1-5; D is unclear. With 6 bases removed from V and 4 bases from J, the gap between germline ends came to 13 bases. The CDR3 totals 13 residues. Germline values: CDR1 SQVTM, CDR2 ANQGSEA. CDR3 DNA: TGCAGCGTAGGTGAGAATAGAAATCAGCCCCAGCATTTT. Translated, it gives CSVGENRNQPQHF.